These 32 T cell receptor beta chains were all obtained from the same sample, sequenced in a study of PD-L1 blockade in urothelial cancer. Using immunoSEQ multiplex PCR, the repertoire was profiled, and TCRdb retains in-frame clones only, with some absent. This table has approximately 63,000 clones, around four fifths appearing once. Sample time point: pretreatment peripheral blood. The sequences come from PBMCs, collected around atezolizumab (anti-PD-L1) treatment. The receptors come from a man in his 70s with urothelial cancer.

The chain couples TRBV19 to TRBJ2-1; 8 bases are a match to TRBD2. J was trimmed by 8 bases and V by 5 bases; bases with no gene match: 11. Germline V gene data show CDR1 as LNHDA and CDR2 as SQIVND (reference sequence). The CDR3 sequence is 15 residues long. The CDR3 sequence is CASSPTAGVLDEQFF. CDR3 bases: TGTGCCAGTAGTCCGACAGCGGGAGTTCTTGATGAGCAGTTCTTC.

This chain links TRBV6-5 with TRBJ2-2, with 9 bases fitting TRBD2. From germline, CDR1 is MNHEY and CDR2 SVGAGI. The CDR3 covers 14 residues. V gave up 7 bases and J gave up 4 bases; unmatched junction bases: 4. CDR3 bases: TGTGCCAGCACCCTAGCGGGACTCACCGGGGAGCTGTTTTTT. This gives the protein CASTLAGLTGELFF.

The chain employs TRBV5-1 and TRBJ2-3; 10 positions agree with TRBD2. V was clipped by 0 bases and J by 5 bases; unmatched bases: 9. CDR3 size: 17 residues. Germline loops: CDR1 SGHRS, CDR2 YFSETQ. The CDR3 here is CASSLGASGSRIDTQYF. Written as DNA, the CDR3 is TGCGCCAGCAGCTTGGGGGCTAGCGGGAGCAGGATAGATACGCAGTATTTT.

This chain uses TRBV10-1 with TRBJ2-2; D is possibly TRBD2 (6 bases). Germline V CDR1 and CDR2: WNHNN, SYGVQD (reference sequence). Trimming stripped 4 bases from V and 2 bases from J, with 11 bases between. The CDR3 extends over 15 amino acids. The CDR3 DNA reads TGCGCCAGCAGTGTTAATAGCGGAAACACCGGGGAGCTGTTTTTT. This translates into CASSVNSGNTGELFF.

This clone was seen a handful of times. The rearrangement uses TRBV7-8 and TRBJ1-3; 9 nucleotides agree with TRBD1. The germline gives CDR1 SGHVS, CDR2 FQNEAQ. The CDR3 covers 16 residues. Losses at the gene ends were 2 bases for V and 2 bases for J; bases not matched to a gene: 4. The CDR3 loop reads CASSLPGTGTGNTIYF. DNA of the CDR3: TGTGCCAGCAGCTTACCCGGGACAGGGACTGGAAACACCATATATTTT. The whole variable domain, filled in from reference TRBV7-8 and TRBJ1-3, reads GAGVSQSPRYKVAKRGQDVALRCDPISGHVSLFWYQQALGQGPEFLTYFQNEAQLDKSGLPSDRFFAERPEGSVSTLKIQRTQQEDSAVYLCASSLPGTGTGNTIYFGEGSWLTVV.

This clone was counted once. The chain carries TRBV2 and TRBJ2-7; D perhaps matches TRBD1 (5 bases). Germline V gives CDR1 SNHLY, CDR2 FYNNEI. The ends were cut back, 3 bases at V and 2 bases at J, with 8 bases in the middle. This CDR3 contains 13 residues. In DNA form, the CDR3 reads TGTGCCAGCAGTGAGGACATCACCTACGAGCAGTACTTC. As protein: CASSEDITYEQYF.

The chain combines TRBV10-3 with TRBJ1-1, with D perhaps matching TRBD1 (6 bases). Trimming pared 6 bases from V and 11 bases from J, leaving 25 bases between. Germline V gene sequence: CDR1 ENHRY, CDR2 SYGVKD. The CDR3 totals 15 residues. CDR3 coding DNA: TGTGCCATCAGAACGTCAGGACAGATGAATCTGGAGGCTTTCTTT. Translating gives CAIRTSGQMNLEAFF.

The rearrangement links TRBV28 to TRBJ2-4; perhaps TRBD1 as D (6 bases). Germline loops: CDR1 MDHEN, CDR2 SYDVKM. This CDR3 comprises 15 residues. With 4 bases removed from V and 8 bases from J, the gap between germline ends came to 18 bases. As DNA, the CDR3 is TGTGCCAGCAGTTCCCTCGACAGGCTGGGGGACATTCAGTACTTC. Protein: CASSSLDRLGDIQYF.

The V and J genes are TRBV10-3 and TRBJ1-2; 10 bases are a match to TRBD1. Looked up from germline, CDR1 is ENHRY and CDR2 is SYGVKD. After removal of 6 bases from V and 6 bases from J, the junction contained 10 bases not matched to a gene. The CDR3 has 15 amino acids. This CDR3 is CAISNSRTGGDGYTF. DNA for the CDR3: TGTGCCATCAGCAACTCCAGGACAGGGGGGGATGGCTACACCTTC.

The chain carries TRBV30 and TRBJ2-7; 9 bases agree with TRBD1. The CDR3 has 15 amino acids. Per the germline V gene, CDR1 is GTSNPN and CDR2 is SVGIG (reference sequence). V gave up 0 bases and J gave up 6 bases; unmatched junction bases: 9. DNA for the CDR3: TGTGCCTGGAGTGTTAGTAGGACAGGGGTAGGCGAGCAGTACTTC. As protein: CAWSVSRTGVGEQYF.

The V and J genes are TRBV19 and TRBJ1-1; 9 bases are shared with TRBD1. Germline assignment: CDR1 LNHDA and CDR2 SQIVND (reference sequence). The CDR3 runs to 14 residues. Losses at the gene ends were 7 bases for V and 1 base for J; bases not matched to a gene: 4. CDR3 nucleotides: TGTGCCAGTATGCGGGACAGGGCGAACACTGAAGCTTTCTTT. It translates to CASMRDRANTEAFF.

This chain links TRBV4-3 with TRBJ2-7, with TRBD2 matching over 7 bases. After removal of 4 bases from V and 1 base from J, the junction contained 10 bases not matched to a gene. Germline lookup yields CDR1 LGHNA and CDR2 YSLEER. This CDR3 spans 16 amino acids. The chain's CDR3 is CASSLQGASGSYEQYF. In nucleotides, the CDR3 is TGCGCCAGCAGCCTCCAAGGGGCTAGCGGTTCCTACGAGCAGTACTTC.

The chain has TRBV5-6 and TRBJ2-2; D is possibly TRBD1 (5 bases). V lost 4 bases and J lost 6, with 19 bases in between. The CDR3 contains 16 residues. The germline gives CDR1 SGHDT, CDR2 YYEEEE. CDR3 sequence (DNA): TGTGCCAGCAGCCTTGGCCCCAGGGTTGAGGCCGGGGAGCTGTTTTTT. It is translated as CASSLGPRVEAGELFF.

The chain employs TRBV2 and TRBJ1-2; the match to TRBD1 covers 8 bases. Germline V gene data show CDR1 as SNHLY and CDR2 as FYNNEI. J gave up 8 bases and V 7 bases, and 6 bases lay outside the gene matches. The CDR3 consists of 12 residues. CDR3 region: CASNPGQGGYTF. CDR3 DNA: TGTGCCAGCAACCCTGGACAGGGAGGCTACACCTTC.

This chain joins TRBV6-5 and TRBJ2-7, with TRBD1 identical over 7 bases. Germline lookup yields CDR1 MNHEY and CDR2 SVGAGI. The V gene end was trimmed by 6 bases and the J gene end by 3 bases; junction bases not matched to a gene: 5. The CDR3 loop spans 13 amino acids. The CDR3 bases are TGTGCCAGCAGGGGCGACAGGGTCTACGAGCAGTACTTC. Translated, it gives CASRGDRVYEQYF.

The V gene is TRBV11-3, the J gene TRBJ2-7; TRBD1 matches 8 bases. CDR3 length: 15 amino acids. V gave up 5 bases and J gave up 5 bases; unmatched junction bases: 11. Germline V gene lookup returns CDR1 SGHNT and CDR2 YENEEA. The CDR3: CASSPTGQGADEQYF. The CDR3 DNA sequence: TGTGCCAGCAGCCCTACCGGACAGGGCGCTGACGAGCAGTACTTC.

V gene TRBV9 combines with J gene TRBJ1-1; the match to TRBD1 covers 10 bases. With 4 bases clipped from V and 1 base from J, the junction kept 7 bases outside the gene matches. Germline assignment: CDR1 SGDLS and CDR2 YYNGEE. The CDR3 is 16 residues long. CDR3 amino acids: CASSYGDRGRNTEAFF. CDR3 bases: TGTGCCAGCAGCTACGGGGACAGGGGACGGAACACTGAAGCTTTCTTT.

This chain links TRBV28 with TRBJ2-7; 9 bases match TRBD2. From germline, CDR1 is MDHEN and CDR2 SYDVKM. V lost 4 bases, J lost 5 bases, and 15 bases stayed unmatched. This CDR3 is built from 17 residues. The CDR3 nucleotides are TGTGCCAGCAGTTCAGCGCTAGCGGGGATAATGGAGGACGAGCAGTACTTC. This gives the protein CASSSALAGIMEDEQYF.

The chain is built from TRBV28 and TRBJ2-1; 9 bases are shared with TRBD2. V gave up 4 bases and J gave up 6 bases; unmatched junction bases: 10. This CDR3 has 16 amino acids. Germline CDR1 is MDHEN and CDR2 is SYDVKM. The CDR3 here is CASSSPIAGEGNEQFF. The CDR3 DNA reads as TGTGCCAGCAGTTCCCCCATAGCGGGAGAAGGCAATGAGCAGTTCTTC.

This chain links TRBV9 with TRBJ2-1, with 11 bases that match TRBD2. V trimming: 5 bases; J trimming: 7 bases; junction bases outside the gene matches: 8. This CDR3 region has 15 residues. Germline-derived CDR1 and CDR2 are SGDLS and YYNGEE. CDR3 in amino acids: CASSPSGRLGNEQFF. DNA for the CDR3: TGTGCCAGCAGTCCTAGCGGGAGGTTAGGAAATGAGCAGTTCTTC.

This clone appeared a single time. The J gene is TRBJ1-2, the V gene TRBV7-2; the D gene is possibly TRBD1 (5 bases). From germline, CDR1 is SGHTA and CDR2 FQGNSA. With 3 bases removed from V and 3 bases from J, the gap between germline ends came to 11 bases. The CDR3 totals 14 residues. Here the CDR3 reads CASSFPTEHYGYTF. The CDR3 bases are TGTGCCAGCAGCTTCCCGACAGAGCACTATGGCTACACCTTC.

The chain uses TRBV28 and TRBJ2-1; 7 bases fit TRBD1. The germline V gene has CDR1 MDHEN and CDR2 SYDVKM. V lost 4 bases to trimming and J lost 1 base; unmatched junction nucleotides: 7. The CDR3 has 16 amino acids. CDR3 nucleotide sequence: TGTGCCAGCAGTTCGGGACAGTTAATATCCTACAATGAGCAGTTCTTC. It is translated as CASSSGQLISYNEQFF.

The count of this clone is one. The V call is TRBV4-3, the J call TRBJ2-3; no definite D call. V was clipped by 2 bases and J by 0 bases, with 9 bases between them. This CDR3 spans 15 amino acids. Germline values: CDR1 LGHNA, CDR2 YSLEER. CDR3 region: CASSQMYGSTDTQYF. The CDR3 nucleotides are TGCGCCAGCAGCCAAATGTACGGTAGCACAGATACGCAGTATTTT.

The chain combines TRBV15 with TRBJ2-7, with 10 nucleotides matching TRBD1. Germline V gene sequence: CDR1 LNHNV, CDR2 YYDKDF (reference sequence). V lost 4 bases to trimming and J lost 3 bases; unmatched junction nucleotides: 6. CDR3 size: 15 residues. CDR3 amino acids: CATSIDGTGVYEQYF. The CDR3 DNA follows: TGTGCCACCAGCATAGACGGGACAGGGGTCTACGAGCAGTACTTC.

This chain joins TRBV11-2 and TRBJ2-7, with D perhaps matching TRBD1 (5 bases). V dropped 8 bases and J dropped 6 bases, with 11 bases sitting between them. CDR3 length: 11 amino acids. In germline, CDR1 is SGHAT, CDR2 FQNNGV. The CDR3, as DNA: TGTGCCAGCGAATCCCAGGGCGAGCAGTACTTC. Translating gives CASESQGEQYF.

The rearrangement joins TRBV25-1 to TRBJ2-2; TRBD2 agrees at 14 bases. The CDR3 runs 15 residues. V shed 8 bases, J shed 10 bases, and the junction held 9 bases outside the gene matches. Germline assignment: CDR1 MGHDK and CDR2 SYGVNS. The CDR3 nucleotides are TGTGCCAGCTCCGGGACTAGCGGGAGCCTCGTGGAGCTGTTTTTT. It specifies CASSGTSGSLVELFF.

The gene calls are TRBV7-6 and TRBJ2-1, with D possibly being TRBD1 (6 bases). Germline V lookup: CDR1 SGHVS, CDR2 FNYEAQ. V lost 1 base, J lost 6 bases, and 13 bases lay in between. The CDR3 spans 15 residues. CDR3 sequence reads: CASSLEPLRGNEQFF. DNA for the CDR3: TGTGCCAGCAGCTTAGAACCCCTCAGGGGCAATGAGCAGTTCTTC.

J is TRBJ1-1 and V is TRBV11-2; unclear D gene. The ends were cut back, 1 base at V and 4 bases at J, with 16 bases in the middle. CDR3 length: 16 residues. From germline, CDR1 is SGHAT and CDR2 FQNNGV. The DNA of the CDR3 is TGTGCCAGCAGCTTAGTTCGGGGAGAAGGAATCACTGAAGCTTTCTTT. It specifies CASSLVRGEGITEAFF.

The genes are TRBV10-3 and TRBJ1-2; 9 bases match TRBD1. CDR1 and CDR2 (germline): ENHRY, SYGVKD. The CDR3 length is 15 residues. Germline trimming cut 0 bases from V and 6 bases from J; bases unmatched to any gene: 5. The CDR3 loop is CAISESGDRENGYTF. The DNA for the CDR3 is TGTGCCATCAGTGAGTCGGGGGACAGGGAGAATGGCTACACCTTC.

The chain is built from TRBV5-1 and TRBJ2-1, with 8 bases matching TRBD2. CDR3 length equals 17 residues. Germline trimming cut 1 base from V and 8 bases from J; bases unmatched to any gene: 14. In germline, CDR1 is SGHRS, CDR2 YFSETQ. This CDR3 reads CASSLSFGRAESDEQFF. The CDR3 DNA follows: TGCGCCAGCAGCTTGTCGTTCGGGAGGGCCGAGTCTGATGAGCAGTTCTTC.

The chain links TRBV5-5 to TRBJ2-2; TRBD2 aligns across 8 bases. The CDR3 contains 16 residues. V shed 4 bases and J 2 bases; nucleotides not matched to a gene: 7. The germline V gene encodes CDR1 SGHKS and CDR2 YYEKEE (reference sequence). The CDR3 region has the DNA TGTGCCAGCAGCATGGGGGCGGGGGGAAACACCGGGGAGCTGTTTTTT. This translates into CASSMGAGGNTGELFF. Together with reference TRBV5-5 and TRBJ2-2, the CDR3 gives the full variable domain: DAGVTQSPTHLIKTRGQQVTLRCSPISGHKSVSWYQQVLGQGPQFIFQYYEKEERGRGNFPDRFSARQFPNYSSELNVNALLLGDSALYLCASSMGAGGNTGELFFGEGSRLTVL.

The CDR3 sequence is CASSLTGGVEAFF. The CDR3 DNA reads as TGTGCCAGCAGCTTGACAGGGGGCGTTGAAGCTTTCTTT. The chain employs TRBV5-4 and TRBJ1-1, with 9 bases identical to TRBD1. The CDR3 consists of 13 residues. V was clipped by 1 base and J by 7 bases; unmatched bases: 2. Germline V gene data show CDR1 as SGHNT and CDR2 as YYREEE (reference sequence).